This T cell receptor beta chain is from a study of blood T cell repertoires in COVID-19. About the research overall: The United States, Italy and Spain supplied acute and convalescent COVID-19 samples. From T cells, B-cell-depleted T cells, or PBMCs came the material, which was cDNA or gDNA.

Generated by immunoSEQ multiplex PCR, the TCRdb table keeps only in-frame clones and is missing some. The sample shows roughly 80,000 clones, approximately 80% of them seen only once. This clone was counted between two and nine times. Sequenced input: peripheral blood. The receptor's source is an elderly man with acute or convalescent COVID-19.

This chain's CDR3 is CASSLSRGNTEAFF. Written as DNA, the CDR3 is TGTGCCAGCAGCTTATCTCGGGGGAACACTGAAGCTTTCTTT. The chain recombines TRBV7-3 with TRBJ1-1; no definite D call. Germline V CDR1 and CDR2: SGHTA, FQGTGA. The germline V and J ends were trimmed by 2 bases and 1 base, with 8 bases remaining between them. The CDR3 totals 14 residues.